This TCR beta chain was recorded in a study of a mutant IDH1 vaccine in newly diagnosed glioma. J gave up 9 bases and V 1 base, and 18 bases lay outside the gene matches. The germline V gene encodes CDR1 LNHNV and CDR2 YYDKDF (reference sequence). The CDR3 spans 19 residues. This table comes from immunoSEQ multiplex PCR, and its TCRdb copy is limited to in-frame clones, with some not included. The table has 59,000 or so clones, approximately 92% seen once. Described time point: baseline, week 1 (first vaccination visit). The treatment here: pre-vaccination baseline after standard-of-care therapy. This sequence originates from a middle-aged man with glioma. The chain uses TRBV15 and TRBJ2-2; 9 bases are a match to TRBD1. Sequenced material: PBMCs, taken from a glioma patient treated with radiotherapy, temozolomide or both. For the CDR3, the DNA is TGTGCCACCAGCAGAGCAAGGGGAGGACAGGGGCGGGTGGAAAGGGAGCTGTTTTTT. Protein product: CATSRARGGQGRVERELFF.